This TCR beta chain was profiled in a study of T cell changes during pregnancy in multiple sclerosis. Trimming took 3 bases from V and 5 from J, leaving 4 bases between them. Germline V CDR1 and CDR2: SQVTM, ANQGSEA. This CDR3 has 10 amino acids. TCRdb's copy holds only in-frame clones and misses some; the assay was immunoSEQ multiplex PCR. The top ten clones hold 0.78% of a sample with 90,000 to 120,000 clones, 85% to 95% of them seen once. The TCR sequence derives from a female donor in good health, enrolled as a control in a pregnancy study. Sequenced material: peripheral blood, taken in the third trimester of pregnancy. V is TRBV29-1 and J is TRBJ1-2; D gene ambiguous. The chain's CDR3 is CSVERYGYTF. For the CDR3, the DNA is TGCAGCGTTGAGAGGTATGGCTACACCTTC.